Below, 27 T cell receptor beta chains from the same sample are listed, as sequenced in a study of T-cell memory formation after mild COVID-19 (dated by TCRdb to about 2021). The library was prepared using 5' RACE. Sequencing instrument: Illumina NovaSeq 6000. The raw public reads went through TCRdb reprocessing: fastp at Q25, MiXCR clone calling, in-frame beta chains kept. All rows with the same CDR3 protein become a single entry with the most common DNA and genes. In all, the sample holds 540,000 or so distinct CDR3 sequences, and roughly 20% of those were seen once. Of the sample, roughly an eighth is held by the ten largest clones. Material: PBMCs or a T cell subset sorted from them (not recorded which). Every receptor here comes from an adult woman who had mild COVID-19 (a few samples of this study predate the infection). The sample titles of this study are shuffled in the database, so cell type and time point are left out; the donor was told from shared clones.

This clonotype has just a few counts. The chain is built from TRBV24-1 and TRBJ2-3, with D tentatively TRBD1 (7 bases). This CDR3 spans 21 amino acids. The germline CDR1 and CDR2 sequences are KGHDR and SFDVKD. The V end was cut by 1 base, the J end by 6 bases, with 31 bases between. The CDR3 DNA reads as TGTGCCACCAGTGATTTTCTGATCGGGACAGCGACTACGGGGGACCCGGATACGCAGTATTTT. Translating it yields CATSDFLIGTATTGDPDTQYF.

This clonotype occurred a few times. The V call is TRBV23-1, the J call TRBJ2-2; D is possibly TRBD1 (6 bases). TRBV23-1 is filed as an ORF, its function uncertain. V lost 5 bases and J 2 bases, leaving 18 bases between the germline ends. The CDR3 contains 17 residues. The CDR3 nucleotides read TGCGCCAGCAGTAGAAGGACCCCGGACAGCAACACCGGGGAGCTGTTTTTT. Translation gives CASSRRTPDSNTGELFF.

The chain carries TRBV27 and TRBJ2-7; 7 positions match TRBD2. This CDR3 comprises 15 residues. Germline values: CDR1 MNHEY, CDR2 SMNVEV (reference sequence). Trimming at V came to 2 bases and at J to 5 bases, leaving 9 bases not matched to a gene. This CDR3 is CASSLRPGGLDEQYF. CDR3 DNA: TGTGCCAGCAGTTTAAGACCGGGGGGTTTGGACGAGCAGTACTTC.

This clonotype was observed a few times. This CDR3 reads CASSQASLGVDTQYF. The CDR3 DNA is TGTGCCAGCAGCCAAGCCAGCCTCGGGGTAGATACGCAGTATTTT. The gene calls are TRBV4-2 and TRBJ2-3; TRBD2 is a possible D gene (5 bases). V gave up 1 base and J gave up 5 bases, with 13 bases separating them. The CDR3 covers 15 residues. Germline lookup yields CDR1 LGHNA and CDR2 YNFKEQ.

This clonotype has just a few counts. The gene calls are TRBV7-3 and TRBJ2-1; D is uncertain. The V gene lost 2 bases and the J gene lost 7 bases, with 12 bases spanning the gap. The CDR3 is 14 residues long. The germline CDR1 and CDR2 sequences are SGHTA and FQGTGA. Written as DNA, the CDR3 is TGTGCCAGCAGCTTACCCCTACTCAGTAATGAGCAGTTCTTC. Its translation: CASSLPLLSNEQFF.

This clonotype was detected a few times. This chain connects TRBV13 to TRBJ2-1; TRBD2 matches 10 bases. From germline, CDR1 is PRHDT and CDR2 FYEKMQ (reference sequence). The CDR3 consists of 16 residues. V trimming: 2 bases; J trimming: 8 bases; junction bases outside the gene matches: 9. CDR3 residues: CASSLSGLAGDDEQFF. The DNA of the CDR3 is TGTGCCAGCAGCTTATCAGGTCTAGCGGGAGATGATGAGCAGTTCTTC.

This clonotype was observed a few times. The DNA for the CDR3 is TGTGCCAGCAGCCAACAATCCCTTGGCAGTTCGTTTGCTAACTATGGCTACACCTTC. It codes for CASSQQSLGSSFANYGYTF. The V call is TRBV14, the J call TRBJ1-2; no reliable D call. The V and J ends lost 2 bases and 0 bases respectively, with 22 bases between them. CDR3 length: 19 amino acids. Per the germline V gene, CDR1 is SGHDN and CDR2 is FVKESK. The whole variable domain, filled in from reference TRBV14 and TRBJ1-2, reads EAGVTQFPSHSVIEKGQTVTLRCDPISGHDNLYWYRRVMGKEIKFLLHFVKESKQDESGMPNNRFLAERTGGTYSTLKVQPAELEDSGVYFCASSQQSLGSSFANYGYTFGSGTRLTVV.

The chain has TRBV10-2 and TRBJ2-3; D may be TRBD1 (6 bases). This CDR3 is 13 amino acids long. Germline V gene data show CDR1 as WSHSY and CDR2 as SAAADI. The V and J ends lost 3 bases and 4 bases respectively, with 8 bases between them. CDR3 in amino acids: CASSEAGADTQYF. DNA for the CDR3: TGCGCCAGCAGTGAAGCAGGGGCAGATACGCAGTATTTT.

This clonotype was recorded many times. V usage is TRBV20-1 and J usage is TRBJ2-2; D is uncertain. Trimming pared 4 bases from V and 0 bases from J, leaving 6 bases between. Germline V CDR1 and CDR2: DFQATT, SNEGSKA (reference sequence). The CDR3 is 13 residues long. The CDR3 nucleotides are TGCAGTGCTATCCATACGAACACCGGGGAGCTGTTTTTT. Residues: CSAIHTNTGELFF.

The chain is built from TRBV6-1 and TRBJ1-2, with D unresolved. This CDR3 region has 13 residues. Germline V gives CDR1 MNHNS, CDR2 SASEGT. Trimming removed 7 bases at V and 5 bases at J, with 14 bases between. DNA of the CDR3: TGTGCCAGCATAGAGCCTCCCTCATATGGCTACACCTTC. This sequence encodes CASIEPPSYGYTF.

In DNA, the CDR3 is TGTGCCAGCAGCTTATTGTTGGGCTCCTACAATGAGCAGTTCTTC. Amino acid sequence: CASSLLLGSYNEQFF. The chain links TRBV7-9 to TRBJ2-1; D call uncertain. The germline V gene has CDR1 SEHNR and CDR2 FQNEAQ (reference sequence). V was trimmed by 2 bases and J by 0 bases, leaving 8 bases between them. The CDR3 length is 15 residues. Filled out from reference TRBV7-9 and TRBJ2-1, the complete variable domain reads DTGVSQNPRHKITKRGQNVTFRCDPISEHNRLYWYRQTLGQGPEFLTYFQNEAQLEKSRLLSDRFSAERPKGSFSTLEIQRTEQGDSAMYLCASSLLLGSYNEQFFGPGTRLTVL.

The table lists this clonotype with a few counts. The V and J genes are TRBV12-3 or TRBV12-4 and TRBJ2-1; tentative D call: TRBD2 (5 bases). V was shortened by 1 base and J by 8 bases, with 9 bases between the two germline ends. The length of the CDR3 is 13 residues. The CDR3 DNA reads TGTGCCAGCAGTTTAGGGCAGAGGGATGAGCAGTTCTTC. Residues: CASSLGQRDEQFF.

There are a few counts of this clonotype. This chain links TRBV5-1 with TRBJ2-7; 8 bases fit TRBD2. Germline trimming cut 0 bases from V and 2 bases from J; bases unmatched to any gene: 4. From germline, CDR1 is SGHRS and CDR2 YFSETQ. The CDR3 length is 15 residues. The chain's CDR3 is CASSLELAAAYEQYF. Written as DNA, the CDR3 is TGCGCCAGCAGCTTGGAACTAGCGGCCGCCTACGAGCAGTACTTC.

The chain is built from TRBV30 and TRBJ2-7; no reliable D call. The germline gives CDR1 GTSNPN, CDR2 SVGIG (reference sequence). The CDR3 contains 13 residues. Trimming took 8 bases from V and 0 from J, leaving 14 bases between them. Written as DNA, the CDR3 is TGTGCCATGGAAATGCGGAGCTCCTACGAGCAGTACTTC. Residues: CAMEMRSSYEQYF.

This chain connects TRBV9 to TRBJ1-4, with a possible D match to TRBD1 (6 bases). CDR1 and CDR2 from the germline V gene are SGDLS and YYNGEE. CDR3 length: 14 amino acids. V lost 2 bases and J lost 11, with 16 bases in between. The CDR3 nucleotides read TGTGCCAGCAGCGTGACCGATACCCAGGGGAAACTGTTTTTT. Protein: CASSVTDTQGKLFF.

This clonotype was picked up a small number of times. CDR3 nucleotides: TGCGCCAGCAGCTGGGGGACTAGCACTGAGCAGTTCTTC. Translating gives CASSWGTSTEQFF. This sequence joins TRBV5-1 and TRBJ2-1; 9 bases match TRBD2. CDR3 length: 13 amino acids. Germline V gives CDR1 SGHRS, CDR2 YFSETQ. J was trimmed by 9 bases and V by 3 bases; bases with no gene match: 4.

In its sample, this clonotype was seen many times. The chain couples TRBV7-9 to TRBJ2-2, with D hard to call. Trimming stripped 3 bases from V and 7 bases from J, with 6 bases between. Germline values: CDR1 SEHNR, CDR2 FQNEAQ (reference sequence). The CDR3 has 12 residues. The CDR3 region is CASSFGGGELFF. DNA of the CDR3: TGTGCCAGCAGCTTTGGCGGCGGGGAGCTGTTTTTT.

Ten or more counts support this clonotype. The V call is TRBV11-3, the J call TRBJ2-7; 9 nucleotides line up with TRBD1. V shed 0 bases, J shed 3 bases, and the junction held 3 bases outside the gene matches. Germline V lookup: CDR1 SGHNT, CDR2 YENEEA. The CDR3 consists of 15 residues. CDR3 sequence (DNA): TGTGCCAGCAGCTTAGATAGGGACAGGGACTACGAGCAGTACTTC. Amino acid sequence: CASSLDRDRDYEQYF.

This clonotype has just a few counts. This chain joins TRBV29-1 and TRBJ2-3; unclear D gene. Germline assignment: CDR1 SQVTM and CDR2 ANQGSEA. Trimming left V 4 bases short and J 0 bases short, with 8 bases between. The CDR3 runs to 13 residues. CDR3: CSVAETSTDTQYF. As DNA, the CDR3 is TGCAGCGTTGCAGAGACTAGCACAGATACGCAGTATTTT.

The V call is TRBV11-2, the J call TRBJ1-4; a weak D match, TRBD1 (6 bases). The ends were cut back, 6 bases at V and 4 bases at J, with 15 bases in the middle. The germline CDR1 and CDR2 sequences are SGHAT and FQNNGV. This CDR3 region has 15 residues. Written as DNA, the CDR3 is TGTGCCAGCAGGTTACAGGGAGCAATTAATGAAAAACTGTTTTTT. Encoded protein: CASRLQGAINEKLFF. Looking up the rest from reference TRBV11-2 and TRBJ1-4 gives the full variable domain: EAGVAQSPRYKIIEKRQSVAFWCNPISGHATLYWYQQILGQGPKLLIQFQNNGVVDDSQLPKDRFSAERLKGVDSTLKIQPAKLEDSAVYLCASRLQGAINEKLFFGSGTQLSVL.

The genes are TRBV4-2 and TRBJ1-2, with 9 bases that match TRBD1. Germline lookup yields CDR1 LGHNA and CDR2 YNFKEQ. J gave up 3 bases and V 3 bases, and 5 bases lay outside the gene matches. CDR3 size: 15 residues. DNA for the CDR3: TGTGCCAGCAGCCAGGGGGACAGGGATCACTATGGCTACACCTTC. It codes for CASSQGDRDHYGYTF.

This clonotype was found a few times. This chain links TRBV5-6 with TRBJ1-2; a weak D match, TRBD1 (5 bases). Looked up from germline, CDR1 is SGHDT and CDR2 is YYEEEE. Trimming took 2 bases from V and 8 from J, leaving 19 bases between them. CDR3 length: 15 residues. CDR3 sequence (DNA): TGTGCCAGCAGCTTCTCCCCTGGGGGGAGTGAGGGCTACACCTTC. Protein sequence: CASSFSPGGSEGYTF.

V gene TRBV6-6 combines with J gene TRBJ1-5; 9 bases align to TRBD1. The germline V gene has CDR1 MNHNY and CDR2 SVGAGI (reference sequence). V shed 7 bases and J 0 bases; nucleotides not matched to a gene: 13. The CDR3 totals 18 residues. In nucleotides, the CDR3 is TGTGCCAGCACCATGATCCAACAGGGGGCCCTTAGCAATCAGCCCCAGCATTTT. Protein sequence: CASTMIQQGALSNQPQHF.

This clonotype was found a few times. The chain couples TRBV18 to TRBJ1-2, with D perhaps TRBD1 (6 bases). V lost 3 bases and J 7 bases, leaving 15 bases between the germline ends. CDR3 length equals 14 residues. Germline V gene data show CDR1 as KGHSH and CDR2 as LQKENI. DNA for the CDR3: TGTGCCAGCTCACCGCCGACAGGTTTGGGTGGCTACACCTTC. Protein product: CASSPPTGLGGYTF.

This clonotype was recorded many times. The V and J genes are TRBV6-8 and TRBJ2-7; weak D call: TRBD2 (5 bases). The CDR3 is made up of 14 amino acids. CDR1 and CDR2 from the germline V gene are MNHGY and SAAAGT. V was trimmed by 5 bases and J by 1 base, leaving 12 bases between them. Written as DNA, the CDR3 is TGTGCCAGCAGTCGCCCTCGAGGGTCCTACGAGCAGTACTTC. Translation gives CASSRPRGSYEQYF.

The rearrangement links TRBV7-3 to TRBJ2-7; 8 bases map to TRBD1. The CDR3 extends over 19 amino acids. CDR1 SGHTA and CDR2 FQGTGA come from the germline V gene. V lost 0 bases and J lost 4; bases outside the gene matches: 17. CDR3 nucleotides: TGTGCCAGCAGCTTAACGGACCTTTGGAGGACAGGGATGATATACGAGCAGTACGTC. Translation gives CASSLTDLWRTGMIYEQYV.

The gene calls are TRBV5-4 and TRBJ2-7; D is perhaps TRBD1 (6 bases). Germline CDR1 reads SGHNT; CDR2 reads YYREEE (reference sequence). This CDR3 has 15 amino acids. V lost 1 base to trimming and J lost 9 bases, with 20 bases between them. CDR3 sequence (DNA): TGTGCCAGCAGCTTGAGGGGGAATCATGGGAGCGGGCAGTACTTC. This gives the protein CASSLRGNHGSGQYF.